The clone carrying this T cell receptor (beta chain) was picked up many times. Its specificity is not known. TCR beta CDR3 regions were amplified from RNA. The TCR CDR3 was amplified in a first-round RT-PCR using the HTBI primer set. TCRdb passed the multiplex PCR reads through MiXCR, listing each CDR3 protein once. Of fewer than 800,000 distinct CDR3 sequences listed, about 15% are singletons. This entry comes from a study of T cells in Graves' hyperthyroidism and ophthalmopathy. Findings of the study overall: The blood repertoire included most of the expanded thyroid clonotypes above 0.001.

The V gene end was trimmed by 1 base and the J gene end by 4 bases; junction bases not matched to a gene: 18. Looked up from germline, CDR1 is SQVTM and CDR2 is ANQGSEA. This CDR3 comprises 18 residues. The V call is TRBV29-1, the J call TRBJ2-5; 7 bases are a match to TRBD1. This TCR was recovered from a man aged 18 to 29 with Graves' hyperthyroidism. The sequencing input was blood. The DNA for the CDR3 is TGCAGCGTTGAAGTTGTTGCAGGGGGTAGTCGGTTTGGAGAGACCCAGTACTTC. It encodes CSVEVVAGGSRFGETQYF.